The 28 T cell receptor beta chains below come from one sample, sequenced in a study of beta chain features in type 1 diabetes. Study results and caveats: Shortening that was moderate but significant affected the TCRB CDR3s of Type 1 diabetes patients in all four CD4+ subsets.

As every portion of the isolated RNA was reverse transcribed, the sequencing read expressed TCRB transcripts. Sequencing used immunoSEQ multiplex PCR; TCRdb keeps in-frame clones, though not all of them. The table lists 150,000 to 200,000 clones, around 63% of them singletons. Their antigen targets remain unknown. The sample was naive CD4+ T cells from blood. The receptors stem from a man aged 25 to 40 with type 1 diabetes.

This clone was detected only a few times. The CDR3 DNA sequence: TGTGCCAGCAGCCTGGCGATAACAGGGTTCATCAATGAGCAGTTCTTC. Its protein is CASSLAITGFINEQFF. The V and J genes are TRBV7-8 and TRBJ2-1; perhaps TRBD1 as D (6 bases). This CDR3 region has 16 residues. Trimming took 5 bases from V and 6 from J, leaving 20 bases between them. Germline V gives CDR1 SGHVS, CDR2 FQNEAQ. The variable domain in full, completed from reference TRBV7-8 and TRBJ2-1, reads GAGVSQSPRYKVAKRGQDVALRCDPISGHVSLFWYQQALGQGPEFLTYFQNEAQLDKSGLPSDRFFAERPEGSVSTLKIQRTQQEDSAVYLCASSLAITGFINEQFFGPGTRLTVL.

The chain is built from TRBV13 and TRBJ1-6; 8 nucleotides match TRBD1. In germline, CDR1 is PRHDT, CDR2 FYEKMQ (reference sequence). CDR3 length equals 15 residues. With 5 bases clipped from V and 10 bases from J, the junction kept 10 bases outside the gene matches. Here the CDR3 reads CASSQVQGVGSPLHF. The CDR3, as DNA: TGTGCCAGCAGCCAAGTACAGGGGGTGGGATCACCCCTCCACTTT. The entire variable domain, with the rest obtained from reference TRBV13 and TRBJ1-6, is as follows: AAGVIQSPRHLIKEKRETATLKCYPIPRHDTVYWYQQGPGQDPQFLISFYEKMQSDKGSIPDRFSAQQFSDYHSELNMSSLELGDSALYFCASSQVQGVGSPLHFGNGTRLTVT.

The genes are TRBV2 and TRBJ2-4; 11 nucleotides match TRBD2. The CDR3 length is 17 residues. CDR1 and CDR2 (germline): SNHLY, FYNNEI. V gave up 1 base and J gave up 7 bases; unmatched junction bases: 9. CDR3: CASSEEGILAGDNIQYF. CDR3 DNA: TGTGCCAGCAGTGAAGAGGGGATACTAGCGGGGGATAACATTCAGTACTTC. Complete variable domain (other parts from reference TRBV2 and TRBJ2-4): EPEVTQTPSHQVTQMGQEVILRCVPISNHLYFYWYRQILGQKVEFLVSFYNNEISEKSEIFDDQFSVERPDGSNFTLKIRSTKLEDSAMYFCASSEEGILAGDNIQYFGAGTRLSVL.

This chain connects TRBV30 to TRBJ2-5; D is perhaps TRBD1 (6 bases). Trimming stripped 4 bases from V and 2 bases from J, with 14 bases between. The CDR3 totals 14 residues. CDR1 is GTSNPN, CDR2 SVGIG, per germline (reference sequence). CDR3 nucleotide sequence: TGTGCCTGGAACCTACAGGGATTTCAAGAGACCCAGTACTTC. It specifies CAWNLQGFQETQYF.

The chain is built from TRBV2 and TRBJ1-4; no clear D. The CDR3 runs to 13 residues. V lost 4 bases and J 2 bases, leaving 5 bases between the germline ends. In germline, CDR1 is SNHLY, CDR2 FYNNEI. CDR3 DNA: TGTGCCAGCAGTGCGGACACTAATGAAAAACTGTTTTTT. Its protein product is CASSADTNEKLFF.

The chain carries TRBV28 and TRBJ2-2; no definite D call. With 7 bases removed from V and 3 bases from J, the gap between germline ends came to 12 bases. The CDR3 is 14 residues long. The germline V gene has CDR1 MDHEN and CDR2 SYDVKM. This CDR3 reads CASKGQRDTGELFF. DNA for the CDR3: TGTGCCAGCAAGGGTCAAAGGGACACCGGGGAGCTGTTTTTT.

This chain joins TRBV1 and TRBJ2-7. TRBV1 is a recognized pseudogene. The CDR3 is 12 residues long. CDR3 in DNA: TGCACCCCCTCCGGGCCTCAGCACGAGCAGTACTTC. This translates into CTPSGPQHEQYF.

To note about this clone: The same CDR3 is also encoded by other DNA sequences in this sample. The chain has TRBV14 and TRBJ1-2, with 9 positions matching TRBD1. This CDR3 has 13 amino acids. J was trimmed by 6 bases and V by 4 bases; bases with no gene match: 3. Germline V gives CDR1 SGHDN, CDR2 FVKESK. The CDR3 protein is CASSPRTGDGYTF. The CDR3, as DNA: TGTGCCAGCAGCCCCCGGACAGGGGATGGCTACACCTTC.

The rearrangement joins TRBV28 to TRBJ2-7, with 14 nucleotides matching TRBD2. The CDR3 has 15 residues. Trimming cost V 5 bases and J 4 bases; bases outside gene matches: 4. The germline V gene has CDR1 MDHEN and CDR2 SYDVKM. CDR3 region: CASSGTSGRPYEQYF. CDR3 bases: TGTGCCAGCAGTGGGACTAGCGGGAGACCATACGAGCAGTACTTC.

The table lists this clone with a count of one. The rearrangement links TRBV29-1 to TRBJ1-1; TRBD1 is a possible D gene (5 bases). The germline CDR1 and CDR2 sequences are SQVTM and ANQGSEA. With 4 bases removed from V and 6 bases from J, the gap between germline ends came to 12 bases. The CDR3 has 12 residues. The CDR3 here is CSVAKGLAEAFF. The CDR3 DNA is TGCAGCGTTGCGAAGGGGTTGGCTGAAGCTTTCTTT.

This chain joins TRBV5-1 and TRBJ2-1, with unresolved D. The CDR3 contains 14 residues. Per germline, CDR1 SGHRS and CDR2 YFSETQ. With 0 bases removed from V and 3 bases from J, the gap between germline ends came to 7 bases. The CDR3 bases are TGCGCCAGCAGCTTGGGGAGCCTCTACAATGAGCAGTTCTTC. Its translation: CASSLGSLYNEQFF.

The V gene is TRBV11-2, the J gene TRBJ2-7; either TRBD1 or TRBD2 may fit D (5 bases each). This CDR3 comprises 13 residues. Trimming shortened V by 5 bases and J by 3 bases, and 11 bases separated the two germline ends. Germline loops: CDR1 SGHAT, CDR2 FQNNGV. CDR3 sequence reads: CASSMGTFYEQYF. The CDR3 DNA follows: TGTGCCAGCAGCATGGGGACCTTCTACGAGCAGTACTTC.

The chain combines TRBV10-3 with TRBJ1-1, with 8 bases lining up with TRBD1. Germline CDR1 ENHRY, CDR2 SYGVKD. The CDR3 is made up of 16 amino acids. The V and J ends lost 10 bases and 0 bases, in that order; junction bases with no gene match: 13. CDR3 DNA sequence: TGTGCCAGCAGGGGGACAGGCCACGTCATGAACACTGAAGCTTTCTTT. Translated: CASRGTGHVMNTEAFF.

V is TRBV14 and J is TRBJ2-1; 8 positions match TRBD1. The CDR3 runs 13 residues. V shed 8 bases and J 9 bases; nucleotides not matched to a gene: 9. The germline gives CDR1 SGHDN, CDR2 FVKESK. This CDR3 reads CASDDRGVGEQFF. In DNA form, the CDR3 reads TGTGCCAGCGACGACAGGGGAGTCGGTGAGCAGTTCTTC.

The chain recombines TRBV4-1 with TRBJ2-1; TRBD1 might be the D (6 bases). V was clipped by 0 bases and J by 6 bases, with 18 bases between them. CDR3 length equals 17 residues. Germline lookup yields CDR1 MGHRA and CDR2 YSYEKL. CDR3 residues: CASSQDRFQGLSNEQFF. CDR3 nucleotide sequence: TGCGCCAGCAGCCAAGATAGATTCCAGGGGCTCTCCAATGAGCAGTTCTTC.

This clone was seen more than once but under ten times. The chain employs TRBV25-1 and TRBJ2-7, with D perhaps TRBD1 (5 bases). V was clipped by 3 bases and J by 5 bases, with 14 bases between them. The CDR3 runs to 14 residues. Germline-derived CDR1 and CDR2 are MGHDK and SYGVNS. The CDR3 DNA is TGTGCCAGCAGTGAGGCAGGGCTCCTGAACGAGCAGTACTTC. It is translated as CASSEAGLLNEQYF.

The rearrangement joins TRBV5-6 to TRBJ1-5; 8 bases match TRBD1. Germline CDR1 SGHDT, CDR2 YYEEEE. The J segment lost 7 bases and the V segment lost 4 bases, leaving 4 bases of the junction unmatched. This CDR3 has 13 amino acids. The CDR3 region has the DNA TGTGCCAGCAGCCGGACAGGGTCACAGCCCCAGCATTTT. It translates to CASSRTGSQPQHF.

The chain combines TRBV13 with TRBJ1-1, with TRBD1 matching over 7 bases. The V segment lost 5 bases and the J segment 1 base; nucleotides outside the gene matches: 4. The length of the CDR3 is 14 residues. Germline V CDR1 and CDR2: PRHDT, FYEKMQ (reference sequence). The CDR3 protein is CASSVRQGNTEAFF. CDR3 bases: TGTGCCAGCAGCGTCCGACAGGGGAACACTGAAGCTTTCTTT.

This chain joins TRBV7-2 and TRBJ2-3; 10 bases are shared with TRBD2. Germline CDR1 and CDR2: SGHTA and FQGNSA. There are 16 residues in the CDR3. V lost 6 bases and J lost 2; bases outside the gene matches: 8. The CDR3 sequence: CASSSWTSGTTDTQYF. The CDR3 DNA is TGTGCCAGCAGTTCTTGGACTAGCGGTACCACAGATACGCAGTATTTT.

The CDR3 coding sequence is TGTGCCAGCAGCGTAGGGGGCATAGCAAGGGAGACCCAGTACTTC. Translation gives CASSVGGIARETQYF. The chain combines TRBV9 with TRBJ2-5, with D possibly matching TRBD1 (5 bases). V gave up 0 bases and J gave up 5 bases, with 14 bases separating them. This CDR3 region has 15 residues. Germline assignment: CDR1 SGDLS and CDR2 YYNGEE.

The genes are TRBV7-6 and TRBJ2-5; D may be TRBD1 or TRBD2 (5 bases each). V lost 5 bases, J lost 0 bases, and 22 bases lay in between. Germline values: CDR1 SGHVS, CDR2 FNYEAQ. This CDR3 region has 18 residues. The CDR3 loop is CASSPTGLARKYQETQYF. CDR3 nucleotide sequence: TGTGCCAGCAGCCCCACGGGGCTAGCCCGAAAGTACCAAGAGACCCAGTACTTC. Supplemented by reference TRBV7-6 and TRBJ2-5, the full variable domain reads GAGVSQSPRYKVTKRGQDVALRCDPISGHVSLYWYRQALGQGPEFLTYFNYEAQQDKSGLPNDRFSAERPEGSISTLTIQRTEQRDSAMYRCASSPTGLARKYQETQYFGPGTRLLVL.

The chain recombines TRBV10-2 with TRBJ2-7; unclear D gene. V was shortened by 8 bases and J by 3 bases, with 2 bases between the two germline ends. The CDR3 loop spans 9 amino acids. Germline V gene sequence: CDR1 WSHSY, CDR2 SAAADI. CDR3 DNA sequence: TGCGCCAGCGTCTACGAGCAGTACTTC. Protein product: CASVYEQYF.

J is TRBJ2-7 and V is TRBV11-2; no definite D call. V was cut by 1 base and J by 6 bases, with 4 bases left in between. Germline values: CDR1 SGHAT, CDR2 FQNNGV. The CDR3 totals 11 residues. CDR3 in amino acids: CASSLAGEQYF. CDR3 nucleotides: TGTGCCAGCAGCTTAGCTGGCGAGCAGTACTTC. The full variable domain, in which reference TRBV11-2 and TRBJ2-7 provide the parts outside the CDR3, is EAGVAQSPRYKIIEKRQSVAFWCNPISGHATLYWYQQILGQGPKLLIQFQNNGVVDDSQLPKDRFSAERLKGVDSTLKIQPAKLEDSAVYLCASSLAGEQYFGPGTRLTVT.

In this sample, this clone turned up once. The chain links TRBV7-9 to TRBJ2-7; D is undetermined. The V end lost 5 bases, the J end lost 2 bases, and 7 bases lay between the germline ends. Germline V lookup: CDR1 SEHNR, CDR2 FQNEAQ (reference sequence). This CDR3 comprises 12 residues. CDR3 in amino acids: CASSPLAYEQYF. The CDR3 DNA reads as TGTGCCAGCAGCCCCCTAGCCTACGAGCAGTACTTC. Based on the CDR3 plus reference TRBV7-9 and TRBJ2-7, the full variable domain is DTGVSQNPRHKITKRGQNVTFRCDPISEHNRLYWYRQTLGQGPEFLTYFQNEAQLEKSRLLSDRFSAERPKGSFSTLEIQRTEQGDSAMYLCASSPLAYEQYFGPGTRLTVT.

This clone was detected only a few times. The rearrangement joins TRBV30 to TRBJ2-3; D gene uncertain. V was shortened by 0 bases and J by 8 bases, with 18 bases between the two germline ends. This CDR3 is built from 15 residues. Per the germline V gene, CDR1 is GTSNPN and CDR2 is SVGIG (reference sequence). The CDR3 sequence is CAWSVLGGDLGTQYF. For the CDR3, the DNA is TGTGCCTGGAGTGTACTCGGCGGAGACCTTGGTACGCAGTATTTT.

The rearrangement joins TRBV9 to TRBJ2-4; D ambiguous. The CDR3 totals 14 residues. Trimming took 0 bases from V and 5 from J, leaving 9 bases between them. Germline CDR1 reads SGDLS; CDR2 reads YYNGEE. Written as DNA, the CDR3 is TGTGCCAGCAGCGTAGGGGTAGGCCAAAACATTCAGTACTTC. As protein: CASSVGVGQNIQYF.

This clone came up a few times. The chain links TRBV30 to TRBJ1-1, with D maybe TRBD1 (5 bases). Germline V gene lookup returns CDR1 GTSNPN and CDR2 SVGIG (reference sequence). The CDR3 consists of 14 residues. V lost 0 bases, J lost 4 bases, and 12 bases lay in between. CDR3 residues: CAWSVLGLGTEAFF. The CDR3 coding sequence is TGTGCCTGGAGTGTGCTGGGGCTCGGCACTGAAGCTTTCTTT.

This clone appeared a few times. The chain carries TRBV29-1 and TRBJ2-4; possibly TRBD1 or TRBD2 for D (5 bases each). Germline CDR1 reads SQVTM; CDR2 reads ANQGSEA. The CDR3 spans 12 residues. Trimming took off 7 bases at V and 9 bases at J, with 16 bases between the two ends. CDR3 region: CSASTDGTIQYF. The CDR3 DNA reads TGCAGCGCCTCCACCGACGGGACCATTCAGTACTTC.